The entry below describes one T cell receptor (beta chain). The CDR3 has 14 amino acids. The germline gives CDR1 SGHNT, CDR2 YYREEE (reference sequence). The data originate from a study of monozygotic twins with inflammatory bowel disease. A total RNA quantity of roughly 3,300 ng went into each TCR library. TCRdb derives one entry per CDR3 protein from the 5' RACE reads, leaving out DNA. The clone table shows 350,000 to 550,000 distinct CDR3 sequences, with the ten largest holding about 2.6%. The chain recombines TRBV5-4 with TRBJ2-5; TCRdb returns TRBD1, unconfirmable since there is no DNA. Sequencing was done on a sample of blood. The sequence derives from a human donor with ulcerative colitis or Crohn's disease, or a healthy co-twin of an affected twin (not recorded which). The CDR3 region is CASSPRQDQETQYF. The variable domain in full, with the rest retrieved from reference TRBV5-4 and TRBJ2-5, is ETGVTQSPTHLIKTRGQQVTLRCSSQSGHNTVSWYQQALGQGPQFIFQYYREEENGRGNFPPRFSGLQFPNYSSELNVNALELDDSALYLCASSPRQDQETQYFGPGTRLLVL.